This TCR beta chain emerged from a study of T cells in Graves' hyperthyroidism and ophthalmopathy. RNA transcripts yielded amplified TCR beta CDR3 regions. The HTBI set primed first-round TCR CDR3 RT-PCR. TCRdb used MiXCR to reprocess the multiplex PCR reads, holding one entry per CDR3 protein. The data contain nearly 750,000 distinct CDR3 sequences, just over 35% of them seen just once; the ten biggest clones take up around 30%. Germline V gene lookup returns CDR1 DFQATT and CDR2 SNEGSKA (reference sequence). This CDR3 spans 14 amino acids. V lost 7 bases and J 3 bases, leaving 18 bases between the germline ends.

This clonotype was sampled from a woman in her thirties or forties with Graves' hyperthyroidism. The sample comprised blood. The rearrangement uses TRBV20-1 and TRBJ1-2; D is ambiguous. CDR3 DNA sequence: TGCAGTGGACATATAGGAGTTTCGGACTATGGCTACACCTTC. Protein sequence: CSGHIGVSDYGYTF.